These T cell receptor beta chains were read from a single sample in a study of cytomegalovirus exposure and HLA in healthy donors. Profiling relied on immunoSEQ multiplex PCR, and the TCRdb table lists in-frame clones only, not all of them. Of some 140,000 clones in the sample, over 60% were seen once. Sequences were obtained from PBMCs. The receptor source for this set is a male donor in good health and CMV-seropositive. The CDR3 runs from the conserved cysteine through the conserved F or W. The D gene is left open where the match is weak. Size tells how often a clone was seen (once, few, many) or the class of an expanded clone, and some rows leave it out.

.	TRBJ2-2	.	TRBV19	TGTGCCAGTAGTATACAACCGGTTACCGGGGAGCTGTTTTTT	CASSIQPVTGELFF
.	TRBJ2-1	TRBD2	TRBV5-1	TGCGCCAGCAGCCCCCAAGATAACGGCCTAGCGGGGGAGTACAATGAGCAGTTCTTC	CASSPQDNGLAGEYNEQFF
.	TRBJ1-1	TRBD1	TRBV6-6	TGTGCCAGCAGTAAACGCGACAGGGAGGTATTCACTGAAGCTTTCTTT	CASSKRDREVFTEAFF
few	TRBJ2-3	TRBD2	TRBV7-9	TGTGCCAGCAGCCCGACCGGGACTAGGCTGGCAGATACGCAGTATTTT	CASSPTGTRLADTQYF
.	TRBJ1-2	TRBD1	TRBV7-3	TGTGCCAGCAGCCCGAGACAGGGCGACTATGGCTACACCTTC	CASSPRQGDYGYTF
.	TRBJ1-6	TRBD1	TRBV5-1	TGCGCCAGCAGCTTGGGGCAGGGGGCTCCCTATAATTCACCCCTCCACTTT	CASSLGQGAPYNSPLHF
.	TRBJ1-1	.	TRBV5-1	TGCGCCAGCAGCTTGGCCAGTCAGGGAGGAGAAGCTTTCTTT	CASSLASQGGEAFF
.	TRBJ2-1	TRBD1	TRBV2	TGTGCCAGCAGTTCCCAGGGGGTATCCTACAATGAGCAGTTCTTC	CASSSQGVSYNEQFF
.	TRBJ1-4	.	TRBV7-9	TGTGCCAGCAGCTTGGGACAAGTTAATGAAAAACTGTTTTTT	CASSLGQVNEKLFF
.	TRBJ1-1	.	TRBV21-1	TGTGCCATCCTAATGCGAGGGGGCACTGAAGCTTTCTTT	CAILMRGGTEAFF
.	TRBJ2-1	TRBD2	TRBV7-6	TGTGCCAGCAGCTTAGCCTTGACTAGCGGTAGAGATTCCTACAATGAGCAGTTCTTC	CASSLALTSGRDSYNEQFF
.	TRBJ2-7	TRBD1	TRBV19	TGTGCCAGTAAAAGTCGGGGACAGGGCTCCTACGAGCAGTACTTC	CASKSRGQGSYEQYF
few	TRBJ2-1	TRBD2	TRBV5-1	TGCGCCAGCAGCTTGGTACTAGCGGGAGTCGACAATGAGCAGTTCTTC	CASSLVLAGVDNEQFF